What follows describes a single T cell receptor beta chain. What it binds is unknown. Investigators isolated RNA and reverse transcribed it into cDNA to act as the sequencing template. Repertoires were generated with immunoSEQ multiplex PCR, while TCRdb's copy carries only in-frame clones and drops some. The sample shows about 180,000 clones, approximately 50% of them seen only once. Treatment reported: oral pan-JAK inhibitor, 5-10 mg twice daily. This sample was included in a study of CD8+ T cells in alopecia areata. This CDR3 is built from 14 residues. J was trimmed by 9 bases and V by 5 bases; bases with no gene match: 6. Germline values: CDR1 LNHDA, CDR2 SQIVND (reference sequence). Whole-study findings and limits: In scalp and blood during tofacitinib, many expanded lesional clones persisted.

This chain connects TRBV19 to TRBJ1-6, with 8 bases matching TRBD1. The sample was CD8+ T cells sorted from blood, taken around week 53, from a patient treated with tofacitinib. The sequence was obtained from a human donor with alopecia areata. The CDR3 protein is CASSPRTGFSPLHF. The CDR3 coding sequence is TGTGCCAGTAGTCCCCGGACAGGGTTTTCACCCCTCCACTTT.